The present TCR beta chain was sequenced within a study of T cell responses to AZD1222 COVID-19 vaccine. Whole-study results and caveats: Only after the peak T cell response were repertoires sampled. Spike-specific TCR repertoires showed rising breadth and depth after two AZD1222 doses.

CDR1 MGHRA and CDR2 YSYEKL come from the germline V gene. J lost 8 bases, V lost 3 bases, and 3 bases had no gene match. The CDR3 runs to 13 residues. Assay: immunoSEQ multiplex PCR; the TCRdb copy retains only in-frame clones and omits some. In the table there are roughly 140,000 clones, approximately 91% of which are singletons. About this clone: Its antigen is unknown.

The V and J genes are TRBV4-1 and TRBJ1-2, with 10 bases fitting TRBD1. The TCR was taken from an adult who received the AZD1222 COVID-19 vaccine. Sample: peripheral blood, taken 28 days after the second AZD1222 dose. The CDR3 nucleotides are TGCGCCAGCAGCCAGGGACAGGGGTCCGGCTACACCTTC. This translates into CASSQGQGSGYTF.